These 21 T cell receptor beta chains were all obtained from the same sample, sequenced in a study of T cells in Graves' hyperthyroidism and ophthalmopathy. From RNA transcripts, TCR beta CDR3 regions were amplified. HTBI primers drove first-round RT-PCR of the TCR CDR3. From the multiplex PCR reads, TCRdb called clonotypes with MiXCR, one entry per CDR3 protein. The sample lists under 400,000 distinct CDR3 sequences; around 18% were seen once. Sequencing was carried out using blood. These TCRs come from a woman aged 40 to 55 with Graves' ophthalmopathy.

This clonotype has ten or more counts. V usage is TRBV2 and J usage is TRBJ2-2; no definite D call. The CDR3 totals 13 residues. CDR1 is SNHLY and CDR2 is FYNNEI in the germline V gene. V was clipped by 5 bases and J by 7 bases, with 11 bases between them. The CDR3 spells CASSRTLGGELFF. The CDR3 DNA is TGTGCCAGCAGTCGGACCTTAGGCGGGGAGCTGTTTTTT.

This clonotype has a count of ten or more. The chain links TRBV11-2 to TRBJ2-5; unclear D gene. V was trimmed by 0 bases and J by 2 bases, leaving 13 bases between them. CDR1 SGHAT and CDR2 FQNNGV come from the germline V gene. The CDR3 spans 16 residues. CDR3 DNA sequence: TGTGCCAGCAGCTTAGAGATCCAACGTCAACAAGAGACCCAGTACTTC. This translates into CASSLEIQRQQETQYF.

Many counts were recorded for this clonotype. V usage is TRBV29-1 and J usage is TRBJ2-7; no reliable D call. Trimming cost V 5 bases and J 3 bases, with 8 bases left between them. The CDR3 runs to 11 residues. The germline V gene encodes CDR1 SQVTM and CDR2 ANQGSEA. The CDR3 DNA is TGCAGCGTTCTGAAAAACTACGAGCAGTACTTC. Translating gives CSVLKNYEQYF.

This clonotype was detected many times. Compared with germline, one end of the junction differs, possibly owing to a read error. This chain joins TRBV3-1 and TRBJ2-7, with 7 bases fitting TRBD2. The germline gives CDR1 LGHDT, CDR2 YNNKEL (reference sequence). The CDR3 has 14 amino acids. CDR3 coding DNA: TGCGCCAGCAGCCAAGCGGGGAGCTCCTACGAGCAGTACTTC. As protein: CASSQAGSSYEQYF.

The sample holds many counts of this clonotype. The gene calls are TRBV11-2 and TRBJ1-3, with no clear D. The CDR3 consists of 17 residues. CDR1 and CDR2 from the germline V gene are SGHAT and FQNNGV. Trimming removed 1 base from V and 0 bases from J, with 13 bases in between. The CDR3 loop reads CASSLGDFGDSGNTIYF. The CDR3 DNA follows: TGTGCCAGCAGCTTAGGGGATTTCGGGGACTCTGGAAACACCATATATTTT.

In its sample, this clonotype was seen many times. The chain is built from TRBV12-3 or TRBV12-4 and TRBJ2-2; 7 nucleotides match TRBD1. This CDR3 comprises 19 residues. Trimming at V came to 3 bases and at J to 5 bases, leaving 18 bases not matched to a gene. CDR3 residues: CASSLGISFRGKGTGELFF. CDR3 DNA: TGTGCCAGCAGTTTGGGTATATCATTCAGGGGGAAAGGGACCGGGGAGCTGTTTTTT.

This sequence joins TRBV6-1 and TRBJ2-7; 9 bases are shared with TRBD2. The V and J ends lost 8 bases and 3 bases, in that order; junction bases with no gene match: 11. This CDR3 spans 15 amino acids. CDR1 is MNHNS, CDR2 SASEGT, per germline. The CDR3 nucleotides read TGTGCCAGCCTTAGTTTTGCGGGAGGGATCTACGAGCAGTACTTC. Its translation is CASLSFAGGIYEQYF.

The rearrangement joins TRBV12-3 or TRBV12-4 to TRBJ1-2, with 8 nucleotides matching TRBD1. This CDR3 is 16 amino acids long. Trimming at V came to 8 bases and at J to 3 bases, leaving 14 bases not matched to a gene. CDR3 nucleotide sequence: TGTGCCAGCCTTAGGGTGTTGGACAGGGCGGACTATGGCTACACCTTC. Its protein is CASLRVLDRADYGYTF.

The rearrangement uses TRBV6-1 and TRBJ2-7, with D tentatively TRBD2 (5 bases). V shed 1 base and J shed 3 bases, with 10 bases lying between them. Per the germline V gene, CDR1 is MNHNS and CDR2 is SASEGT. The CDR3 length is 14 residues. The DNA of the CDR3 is TGTGCCAGCAGTGAAGAATACGGGGACTACGAGCAGTACTTC. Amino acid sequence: CASSEEYGDYEQYF.

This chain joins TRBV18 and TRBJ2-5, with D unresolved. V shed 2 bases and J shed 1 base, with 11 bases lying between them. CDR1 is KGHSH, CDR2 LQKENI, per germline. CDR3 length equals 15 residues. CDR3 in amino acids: CASSPGVPGQETQYF. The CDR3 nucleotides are TGTGCCAGCTCACCAGGCGTCCCAGGCCAAGAGACCCAGTACTTC.

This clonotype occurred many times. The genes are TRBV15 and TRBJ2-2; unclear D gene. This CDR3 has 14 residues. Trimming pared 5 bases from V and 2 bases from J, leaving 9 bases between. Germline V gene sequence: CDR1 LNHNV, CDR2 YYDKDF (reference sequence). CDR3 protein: CATSGLVNTGELFF. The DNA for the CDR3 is TGTGCCACCAGCGGGCTAGTTAACACCGGGGAGCTGTTTTTT.

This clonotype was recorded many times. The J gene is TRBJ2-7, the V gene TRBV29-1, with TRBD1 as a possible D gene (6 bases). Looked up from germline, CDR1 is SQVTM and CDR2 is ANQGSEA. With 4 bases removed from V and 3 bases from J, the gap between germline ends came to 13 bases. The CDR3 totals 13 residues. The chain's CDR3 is CSVVGQPDYEQYF. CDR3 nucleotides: TGCAGCGTTGTAGGACAGCCTGACTACGAGCAGTACTTC.

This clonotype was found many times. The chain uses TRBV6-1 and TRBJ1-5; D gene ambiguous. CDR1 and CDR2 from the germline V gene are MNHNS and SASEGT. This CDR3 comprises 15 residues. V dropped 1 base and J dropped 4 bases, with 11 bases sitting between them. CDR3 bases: TGTGCCAGCAGTGAAGGATCCGGGCAAAATCAGCCCCAGCATTTT. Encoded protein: CASSEGSGQNQPQHF.

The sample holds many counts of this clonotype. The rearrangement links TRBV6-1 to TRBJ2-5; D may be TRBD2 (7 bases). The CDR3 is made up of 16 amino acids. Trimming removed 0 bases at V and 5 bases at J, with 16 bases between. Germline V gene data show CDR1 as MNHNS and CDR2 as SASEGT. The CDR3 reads CASSEAVGRGVETQYF. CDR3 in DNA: TGTGCCAGCAGTGAAGCGGTGGGGAGGGGGGTGGAGACCCAGTACTTC.

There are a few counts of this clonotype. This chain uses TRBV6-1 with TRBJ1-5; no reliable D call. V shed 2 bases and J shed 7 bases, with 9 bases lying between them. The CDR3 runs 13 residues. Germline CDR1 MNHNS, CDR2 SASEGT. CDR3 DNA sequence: TGTGCCAGCAGTGAAAGGGATAACCAGCCCCAGCATTTT. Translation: CASSERDNQPQHF.

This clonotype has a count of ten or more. The CDR3 DNA reads TGTGCCTGGACTAACAGGGGAGGCACCGGGGAGCTGTTTTTT. This encodes CAWTNRGGTGELFF. The genes are TRBV30 and TRBJ2-2, with TRBD1 as a possible D gene (7 bases). This CDR3 spans 14 amino acids. In germline, CDR1 is GTSNPN, CDR2 SVGIG (reference sequence). The V and J ends lost 4 bases and 4 bases respectively, with 13 bases between them. Full variable domain (rest looked up from reference TRBV30 and TRBJ2-2): SQTIHQWPATLVQPVGSPLSLECTVEGTSNPNLYWYRQAAGRGLQLLFYSVGIGQISSEVPQNLSASRPQDRQFILSSKKLLLSDSGFYLCAWTNRGGTGELFFGEGSRLTVL.

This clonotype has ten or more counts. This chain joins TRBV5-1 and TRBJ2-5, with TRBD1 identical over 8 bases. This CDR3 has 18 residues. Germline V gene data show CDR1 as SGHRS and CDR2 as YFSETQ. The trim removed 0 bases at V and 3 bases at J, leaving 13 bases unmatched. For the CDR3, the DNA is TGCGCCAGCAGCTTGGTTACAGGGGGAACTAGACTCAAAGAGACCCAGTACTTC. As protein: CASSLVTGGTRLKETQYF.

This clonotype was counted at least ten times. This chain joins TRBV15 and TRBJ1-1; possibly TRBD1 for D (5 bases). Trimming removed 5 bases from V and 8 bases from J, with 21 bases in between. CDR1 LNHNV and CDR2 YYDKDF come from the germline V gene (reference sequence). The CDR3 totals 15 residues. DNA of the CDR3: TGTGCCACCAGCCCCGGGACGTACGTGGGATCAGAAGCTTTCTTT. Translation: CATSPGTYVGSEAFF.

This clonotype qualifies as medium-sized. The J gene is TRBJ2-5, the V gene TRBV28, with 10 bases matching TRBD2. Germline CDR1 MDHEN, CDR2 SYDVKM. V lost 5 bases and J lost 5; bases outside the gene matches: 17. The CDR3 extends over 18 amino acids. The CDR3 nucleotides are TGTGCCAGCAGTCCGGGCCCCCGGGCTAGCGGGAGAGGGGAGACCCAGTACTTC. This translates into CASSPGPRASGRGETQYF.

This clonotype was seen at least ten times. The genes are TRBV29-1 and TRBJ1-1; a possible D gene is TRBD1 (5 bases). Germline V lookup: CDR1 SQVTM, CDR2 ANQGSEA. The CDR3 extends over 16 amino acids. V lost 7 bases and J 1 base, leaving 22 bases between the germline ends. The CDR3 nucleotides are TGCAGCGCCGAAACGAGGCCGGGACGGGAGAACACTGAAGCTTTCTTT. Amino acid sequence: CSAETRPGRENTEAFF.

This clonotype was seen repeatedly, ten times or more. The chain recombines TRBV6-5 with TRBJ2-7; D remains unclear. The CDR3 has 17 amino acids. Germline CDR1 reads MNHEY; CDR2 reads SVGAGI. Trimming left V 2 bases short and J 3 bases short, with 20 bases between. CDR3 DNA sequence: TGTGCCAGCAGTTACGTCCCCAGCTCCCTGGTTATCTACGAGCAGTACTTC. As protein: CASSYVPSSLVIYEQYF.